Following are 27 T cell receptor beta chains from one sample sequenced in a study of blood T cell repertoires in COVID-19. The protocol was immunoSEQ multiplex PCR, while the TCRdb copy is restricted to in-frame clones and leaves out a portion. Of a few hundred thousand clones in the sample, nearly 90% were seen once. Sequenced input: peripheral blood. These receptors originate from a middle-aged woman with COVID-19, enrolled during active disease.

The chain is built from TRBV19 and TRBJ2-1, with D possibly matching TRBD2 (5 bases). There are 14 residues in the CDR3. Germline V lookup: CDR1 LNHDA, CDR2 SQIVND (reference sequence). V shed 10 bases and J shed 2 bases, with 15 bases lying between them. The CDR3 DNA reads TGTGCCACTAAAGGCGGGTCCACCTACAATGAGCAGTTCTTC. It codes for CATKGGSTYNEQFF.

The chain employs TRBV27 and TRBJ2-3, with a possible D match to TRBD1 (5 bases). Germline assignment: CDR1 MNHEY and CDR2 SMNVEV (reference sequence). The CDR3 loop spans 16 amino acids. V was pared by 5 bases and J by 5 bases, with 20 bases between. The CDR3 DNA sequence: TGTGCCAGCAGTCCCGGACAAGCGAGAGGCGTAGATACGCAGTATTTT. Encoded protein: CASSPGQARGVDTQYF.

V gene TRBV28 combines with J gene TRBJ1-1, with TRBD1 identical over 10 bases. This CDR3 spans 14 amino acids. Germline V lookup: CDR1 MDHEN, CDR2 SYDVKM. Germline trimming cut 5 bases from V and 2 bases from J; bases unmatched to any gene: 2. CDR3 residues: CASSGQGGNTEAFF. CDR3 nucleotides: TGTGCCAGCAGTGGACAGGGGGGTAACACTGAAGCTTTCTTT. Full variable domain (outside the CDR3, taken from reference TRBV28 and TRBJ1-1): DVKVTQSSRYLVKRTGEKVFLECVQDMDHENMFWYRQDPGLGLRLIYFSYDVKMKEKGDIPEGYSVSREKKERFSLILESASTNQTSMYLCASSGQGGNTEAFFGQGTRLTVV.

The V call is TRBV7-2, the J call TRBJ1-3; perhaps TRBD1 as D (5 bases). CDR1 SGHTA and CDR2 FQGNSA come from the germline V gene. The CDR3 runs to 17 residues. V lost 5 bases, J lost 0 bases, and 17 bases lay in between. Here the CDR3 reads CASSPGLPPGSGNTIYF. CDR3 sequence (DNA): TGTGCCAGCAGCCCGGGACTTCCTCCTGGCTCTGGAAACACCATATATTTT. Variable domain in full (rest from reference TRBV7-2 and TRBJ1-3): GAGVSQSPSNKVTEKGKDVELRCDPISGHTALYWYRQSLGQGLEFLIYFQGNSAPDKSGLPSDRFSAERTGGSVSTLTIQRTQQEDSAVYLCASSPGLPPGSGNTIYFGEGSWLTVV.

The chain couples TRBV10-3 to TRBJ2-3, with TRBD2 matching 9 bases. The CDR3 loop spans 17 amino acids. Germline CDR1 and CDR2: ENHRY and SYGVKD. The V segment lost 0 bases and the J segment 1 base; nucleotides outside the gene matches: 5. As DNA, the CDR3 is TGTGCCATCAGTGAGTCGGCGGGAGGGCCCCGCACAGATACGCAGTATTTT. This sequence encodes CAISESAGGPRTDTQYF.

The count of this clone is one. This sample includes further DNA sequences coding for the same CDR3. The chain joins TRBV7-2 to TRBJ2-3; D might be TRBD2 (5 bases). CDR1 and CDR2 (germline): SGHTA, FQGNSA. The V end was cut by 0 bases, the J end by 2 bases, with 6 bases between. The CDR3 loop spans 14 amino acids. DNA of the CDR3: TGTGCCAGCAGCTTAGCGGAGGCCACAGATACGCAGTATTTT. Residues: CASSLAEATDTQYF. The full variable domain, completed using reference TRBV7-2 and TRBJ2-3, is GAGVSQSPSNKVTEKGKDVELRCDPISGHTALYWYRQSLGQGLEFLIYFQGNSAPDKSGLPSDRFSAERTGGSVSTLTIQRTQQEDSAVYLCASSLAEATDTQYFGPGTRLTVL.

This chain connects TRBV4-3 to TRBJ1-2; D is possibly TRBD1 (6 bases). Germline CDR1 and CDR2: LGHNA and YSLEER. V was trimmed by 5 bases and J by 7 bases, leaving 17 bases between them. This CDR3 is 14 amino acids long. DNA for the CDR3: TGCGCCAGCAGCTTGACAGGATCCCCCCTTGGCTACACCTTC. This translates into CASSLTGSPLGYTF.

Here the CDR3 reads CASSFRGYNEKLFF. CDR3 DNA sequence: TGCGCCAGCAGCTTCCGGGGATATAATGAAAAACTGTTTTTT. The V and J genes are TRBV5-1 and TRBJ1-4; no clear D gene. Germline loops: CDR1 SGHRS, CDR2 YFSETQ. CDR3 length: 14 amino acids. V shed 2 bases and J shed 4 bases, with 9 bases lying between them.

The chain combines TRBV7-2 with TRBJ2-7, with a tentative D call TRBD2 (5 bases). Trimming removed 3 bases at V and 4 bases at J, with 10 bases between. This CDR3 comprises 13 residues. CDR1 is SGHTA and CDR2 is FQGNSA in the germline V gene. CDR3 sequence (DNA): TGTGCCAGCAGCTTGGACTGGAAATACGAGCAGTACTTC. Protein: CASSLDWKYEQYF.

This chain uses TRBV11-2 with TRBJ1-1; 7 bases line up with TRBD1. CDR1 and CDR2 (germline): SGHAT, FQNNGV. The CDR3 sequence is 14 residues long. The junction had 7 bases not matched to a gene; V was cut back by 5 bases and J by 4 bases. Written as DNA, the CDR3 is TGTGCCAGCAGCACCAGACAGGGCGTCACTGAAGCTTTCTTT. Its translation is CASSTRQGVTEAFF.

This chain joins TRBV27 and TRBJ1-1; 9 nucleotides line up with TRBD1. The V and J ends lost 9 bases and 1 base, in that order; junction bases with no gene match: 9. The germline gives CDR1 MNHEY, CDR2 SMNVEV (reference sequence). This CDR3 comprises 15 residues. In DNA form, the CDR3 reads TGTGCCAGTAAGATACAGGGGGCCAGGAACACTGAAGCTTTCTTT. It translates to CASKIQGARNTEAFF.

This clone was seen once. This chain links TRBV28 with TRBJ2-7; perhaps TRBD1 as D (5 bases). Trimming left V 3 bases short and J 5 bases short, with 20 bases between. Germline CDR1 MDHEN, CDR2 SYDVKM. The length of the CDR3 is 16 residues. The DNA for the CDR3 is TGTGCCAGCAGTTTCTCACCAGGGCTGGGTGGAAACGAGCAGTACTTC. Translated, it gives CASSFSPGLGGNEQYF.

The rearrangement uses TRBV20-1 and TRBJ2-1; 7 bases are shared with TRBD2. The length of the CDR3 is 15 residues. Trimming took 3 bases from V and 6 from J; bases not matched to a gene: 11. CDR1 and CDR2 (germline): DFQATT, SNEGSKA (reference sequence). This chain's CDR3 is CSASLGQAGPNEQFF. Here the CDR3 DNA reads TGCAGTGCTAGTCTGGGGCAAGCGGGACCCAATGAGCAGTTCTTC.

The V and J genes are TRBV12-2 and TRBJ1-5. TRBV12-2 is listed as a pseudogene. CDR3 length: 18 amino acids. CDR3: CASRVEGGDPYSNQPQHF. As DNA, the CDR3 is TGTGCAAGTCGCGTAGAAGGGGGGGACCCGTATAGCAATCAGCCCCAGCATTTT.

J is TRBJ2-5 and V is TRBV3-1 (or the pseudogene TRBV3-2); possibly TRBD1 for D (5 bases). Germline CDR1 is LGHDT and CDR2 is YNNKEL (reference sequence). The CDR3 is 13 residues long. V lost 4 bases and J 2 bases, leaving 8 bases between the germline ends. The CDR3 loop reads CASSLRVQETQYF. CDR3 coding DNA: TGTGCCAGCAGCCTCAGGGTACAAGAGACCCAGTACTTC.

The chain recombines TRBV6-2 or TRBV6-3 with TRBJ1-2; D is uncertain. This CDR3 is 15 amino acids long. V was pared by 3 bases and J by 6 bases, with 17 bases between. Germline CDR1 and CDR2: MNHEY and SVGEGT. The CDR3 coding sequence is TGTGCCAGCAGTTATTCGCGTGGTGATTTAAATGGCTACACCTTC. Protein sequence: CASSYSRGDLNGYTF.

CDR3 protein: CATSPATGANTEAFF. CDR3 bases: TGTGCCACCTCCCCCGCAACAGGGGCGAACACTGAAGCTTTCTTT. This chain joins TRBV19 and TRBJ1-1; 7 bases match TRBD1. The CDR3 sequence is 15 residues long. V gave up 10 bases and J gave up 1 base; unmatched junction bases: 12. From germline, CDR1 is LNHDA and CDR2 SQIVND (reference sequence).

A few counts support this clone. Written as DNA, the CDR3 is TGTGCCAGCAGCTCAGACAGGGGTGGTTCACCCCTCCACTTT. Translated: CASSSDRGGSPLHF. V usage is TRBV5-4 and J usage is TRBJ1-6; 8 bases align to TRBD1. The CDR3 has 14 amino acids. Per the germline V gene, CDR1 is SGHNT and CDR2 is YYREEE (reference sequence). V gave up 3 bases and J gave up 9 bases; unmatched junction bases: 5.

The chain links TRBV7-9 to TRBJ1-2, with D unresolved. CDR3 length: 13 residues. V gave up 0 bases and J gave up 8 bases, with 10 bases separating them. The V gene's germline CDR1 is SEHNR and CDR2 FQNEAQ (reference sequence). DNA of the CDR3: TGTGCCAGCAGCTTAGCATCCGGGTACGGCTACACCTTC. It yields the protein CASSLASGYGYTF.

This clone was recorded once. The rearrangement links TRBV24-1 to TRBJ2-1, with 12 nucleotides matching TRBD2. Germline V lookup: CDR1 KGHDR, CDR2 SFDVKD. V was pared by 3 bases and J by 4 bases, with 3 bases of the junction left unmatched. This CDR3 contains 16 residues. The chain's CDR3 is CATSDQGLAGYNEQFF. The CDR3 DNA reads as TGTGCCACCAGTGATCAGGGACTAGCGGGTTACAATGAGCAGTTCTTC.

The genes are TRBV18 and TRBJ2-5, with D possibly TRBD1 on 6 matching bases. V lost 4 bases to trimming and J lost 2 bases, with 17 bases between them. This CDR3 has 16 residues. In germline, CDR1 is KGHSH, CDR2 LQKENI. CDR3 in DNA: TGTGCCAGCTCACGGGAAAGGACAGCACCGCAAGAGACCCAGTACTTC. It codes for CASSRERTAPQETQYF.

The rearrangement uses TRBV7-6 and TRBJ2-1; D not resolved. Trimming took off 3 bases at V and 1 base at J, with 10 bases between the two ends. CDR1 SGHVS and CDR2 FNYEAQ come from the germline V gene. The CDR3 consists of 15 residues. The CDR3 DNA is TGTGCCAGCAGCTTGCAGGTTGCTTCCTACAATGAGCAGTTCTTC. Translating gives CASSLQVASYNEQFF.

Remarks on this clone: This sample includes further DNA sequences coding for the same CDR3. The chain recombines TRBV28 with TRBJ2-3, with D unclear. Deletions cut 2 bases from V and 3 bases from J, with 3 bases between. This CDR3 region has 12 residues. CDR1 and CDR2 from the germline V gene are MDHEN and SYDVKM. The DNA for the CDR3 is TGTGCCAGCAGTTTACTGACAGATACGCAGTATTTT. It translates to CASSLLTDTQYF.

The CDR3, as DNA: TGCAGCGGTGCGGGGCTGACAGATACGCAGTATTTT. It is translated as CSGAGLTDTQYF. The chain is built from TRBV29-1 and TRBJ2-3; D perhaps matches TRBD2 (6 bases). The germline V gene encodes CDR1 SQVTM and CDR2 ANQGSEA. Deletions cut 7 bases from V and 3 bases from J, with 11 bases between. The CDR3 length is 12 residues.

The rearrangement links TRBV18 to TRBJ2-1; no clear D gene. Trimming removed 5 bases from V and 0 bases from J, with 14 bases in between. Germline CDR1 is KGHSH and CDR2 is LQKENI. This CDR3 spans 16 amino acids. For the CDR3, the DNA is TGTGCCAGCTCATCCCCCTCCGGGTACTCCTACAATGAGCAGTTCTTC. It translates to CASSSPSGYSYNEQFF.

V usage is TRBV7-2 and J usage is TRBJ1-6; TRBD1 might be the D (5 bases). The CDR3 totals 15 residues. V dropped 7 bases and J dropped 9 bases, with 19 bases sitting between them. The germline gives CDR1 SGHTA, CDR2 FQGNSA. DNA for the CDR3: TGTGCCAGCACCGAGCGGGGTCCGGGGGTTTCACCCCTCCACTTT. Its protein is CASTERGPGVSPLHF.

This chain joins TRBV6-2 or TRBV6-3 and TRBJ1-2; 7 positions match TRBD1. The trim removed 4 bases at V and 5 bases at J, leaving 10 bases unmatched. Germline V lookup: CDR1 MNHEY, CDR2 SVGEGT. The CDR3 is made up of 15 amino acids. This chain's CDR3 is CASSSRRGQVYGYTF. As DNA, the CDR3 is TGTGCCAGCAGTTCTCGTCGAGGACAGGTGTATGGCTACACCTTC.